This TCR beta chain stems from a study of immune heterogeneity within non-small cell lung tumors. Study-wide results and limits: Identical dominant CDR3 beta clonotypes recurred among a patient's tumor sites, alongside site-unique high-frequency clones. Local T-cell clonality tracked local tumor mutational burden; the correlation was moderate but significant (R 0.3 to 0.4). Individual patients showed largely nonoverlapping sets of high-frequency T-cell receptor beta clonotypes.

Amplification of TCR beta CDR3 was performed by multiplex PCR with 32 V and 13 J primers. MiXCR, applied by TCRdb to the multiplex PCR reads, yields one record per CDR3 protein. The sample consists of 21,000 or so distinct CDR3 sequences, around 30% of them appearing once. The CDR3 has 13 residues. Trimming cost V 2 bases and J 9 bases, with 14 bases left between them. Bulk tumor gDNA, roughly 600 ng per sample, served as the TCR template. Multiple widely separated biopsies were taken from each primary tumor at surgery. Untreated, newly diagnosed non-small cell lung cancer patients underwent curative surgery. This clonotype was detected only once. Its matching antigen is unknown. One base away lies a much larger clone, so this may be a sequencing read error.

The rearrangement uses TRBV12-3 or TRBV12-4 and TRBJ2-7; D remains ambiguous. The sequencing sample was made of lung tumor tissue. This TCR was sampled from a man aged 40-49 years with non-small cell lung cancer. In DNA, the CDR3 is TGTGCCAGCAGTTTAATGGCAGAATCCGTGCAGTACTTC. This codes for CASSLMAESVQYF.